This T cell receptor beta chain is drawn from a study of monozygotic twins with inflammatory bowel disease. It was from whole blood, with no T cell sorting, that total RNA was isolated. Each UMI harboured a 6-nucleotide sample barcode and was appended via template switching. With the 5' RACE reads reprocessed, TCRdb shows one record per CDR3 protein and no DNA. In total, the table holds some 330,000 distinct CDR3 sequences. General study results and limits: Especially where disease activity was present, IBD patients had fewer clonotypes in common with others than healthy twins did. Researchers were unable to tell different T cell subtypes apart.

Remarks on this clonotype: Its target is unknown.

The sequenced material came from blood. This sequence was found in a human donor with ulcerative colitis or Crohn's disease, or a healthy co-twin of an affected twin (not recorded which).

CDR3 loop: CASSRRSGTGSTDTQYF. The rearrangement uses TRBV7-2 and TRBJ2-3; TCRdb gives TRBD1 as the D gene, but with no DNA this cannot be confirmed. CDR3 length equals 17 residues. Germline lookup yields CDR1 SGHTA and CDR2 FQGNSA.